What follows are 2 T cell receptor beta chains derived from one specimen sequenced in a study of T-cell memory formation after mild COVID-19 (TCRdb year 2021). Libraries were constructed by 5' RACE. The instrument given in TCRdb is Illumina NovaSeq 6000. The public reads were run again by TCRdb, first through fastp at Q25 and then through MiXCR, and only productive beta chains were kept. Every CDR3 protein is listed once, alongside the most common genes and DNA of its rows. The sample records fewer than 350,000 distinct CDR3 sequences, approximately 15% of which are singletons. Roughly a fifth of the sample is in the top ten clones. The sample taken for sequencing was PBMCs or a T cell subset sorted from them (not recorded which). These receptors were obtained from a man between 18 and 35 years old who had mild COVID-19 (a few samples of this study predate the infection). The sample titles of this study are shuffled in the database, so cell type and time point are left out; the donor was told from shared clones.

J is TRBJ1-6 and V is TRBV13; D perhaps matches TRBD1 (6 bases). V lost 3 bases, J lost 11 bases, and 11 bases lay in between. The CDR3 runs to 13 residues. The germline CDR1 and CDR2 sequences are PRHDT and FYEKMQ (reference sequence). The CDR3 DNA is TGTGCCAGCAGCTTGCGGCAGGGGACACCCCTCCACTTT. It is translated as CASSLRQGTPLHF.

The V call is TRBV6-5, the J call TRBJ2-7; 8 bases are a match to TRBD1. Looked up from germline, CDR1 is MNHEY and CDR2 is SVGAGI. The CDR3 totals 18 residues. Unmatched junction bases numbered 12, after V lost 0 bases and J lost 2 bases. CDR3 loop: CASSYSRDGQGDPYEQYF. CDR3 bases: TGTGCCAGCAGTTACTCGCGGGACGGACAGGGAGACCCCTACGAGCAGTACTTC.